This TCR beta chain is from a study of blood T cell repertoires in COVID-19. The overall study: From T cells, B-cell-depleted T cells, or PBMCs came the material, which was cDNA or gDNA.

In the original workflow: By means of reference gene primer amplification, nucleated cell counts were estimated. Clones were read by immunoSEQ multiplex PCR, and TCRdb kept only the in-frame ones, dropping some. The V and J calls and clone size are taken from that table; D and trimming were inferred from the DNA. The repertoire includes around 150,000 clones, approximately 78% of them detected once, and 9.5% to 13% sits in the top ten. The sequencing sample was made of peripheral blood. This sequence originates from a human donor in a cohort sampled during active COVID-19.

Here the CDR3 reads CASSYSSSSYNSPLHF. The CDR3 coding sequence is TGTGCCAGCAGTTACTCTAGTAGCTCCTATAATTCACCCCTCCACTTT. The rearrangement joins TRBV6-5 to TRBJ1-6; D not certain. Germline-derived CDR1 and CDR2 are MNHEY and SVGAGI. The CDR3 contains 16 residues. Trimming removed 0 bases from V and 0 bases from J, with 6 bases in between.